Presented here are 23 T cell receptor beta chains from one specimen sequenced in a study of blood T cell repertoires in COVID-19. The table came from immunoSEQ multiplex PCR; TCRdb's copy has only in-frame clones and leaves some out. The sample carries 200,000 to 300,000 clones, roughly 83% recorded once. The sequenced sample consisted of peripheral blood. The receptors stem from a woman aged 80 or older with COVID-19, enrolled during active disease.

The V gene is TRBV5-1, the J gene TRBJ2-7, with TRBD1 identical over 9 bases. CDR1 and CDR2 from the germline V gene are SGHRS and YFSETQ. J was trimmed by 5 bases and V by 5 bases; bases with no gene match: 8. The CDR3 runs to 14 residues. The CDR3 DNA sequence: TGCGCCAGCAGACTGACAGGGGGGACAAACGAGCAGTACTTC. Translation: CASRLTGGTNEQYF. The full variable domain, with the rest looked up from reference TRBV5-1 and TRBJ2-7, is KAGVTQTPRYLIKTRGQQVTLSCSPISGHRSVSWYQQTPGQGLQFLFEYFSETQRNKGNFPGRFSGRQFSNSRSEMNVSTLELGDSALYLCASRLTGGTNEQYFGPGTRLTVT.

This rearrangement joins TRBV15 to TRBJ2-7; D is perhaps TRBD2 (5 bases). CDR3 size: 15 residues. Germline assignment: CDR1 LNHNV and CDR2 YYDKDF (reference sequence). V dropped 4 bases and J dropped 6 bases, with 19 bases sitting between them. The CDR3, as DNA: TGTGCCACCAGCAACGGCAGACTAAAGGTGGGCGAGCAGTACGTC. Translation: CATSNGRLKVGEQYV.

This clone occurred a few times. The V call is TRBV3-1 (or the pseudogene TRBV3-2), the J call TRBJ1-2; no firm D call. The CDR3 runs 14 residues. Trimming removed 0 bases at V and 4 bases at J, with 9 bases between. Germline V gene data show CDR1 as LGHDT and CDR2 as YNNKEL (reference sequence). CDR3 in amino acids: CASSQDRVPYGYTF. CDR3 DNA: TGTGCCAGCAGCCAAGATCGGGTCCCCTATGGCTACACCTTC.

The chain couples TRBV19 to TRBJ1-5; TRBD1 might be the D (6 bases). V dropped 8 bases and J dropped 2 bases, with 22 bases sitting between them. The CDR3 extends over 17 amino acids. Per the germline V gene, CDR1 is LNHDA and CDR2 is SQIVND (reference sequence). CDR3 loop: CASLARQANWGNQPQHF. The CDR3 bases are TGTGCCAGTTTAGCTCGACAGGCAAATTGGGGCAATCAGCCCCAGCATTTT.

This clone appeared once. This chain connects TRBV3-1 (or the pseudogene TRBV3-2) to TRBJ2-2; no clear D. This CDR3 has 13 residues. Germline lookup yields CDR1 LGHDT and CDR2 YNNKEL (reference sequence). The V end was cut by 0 bases, the J end by 6 bases, with 5 bases between. The CDR3 sequence: CASSQDRSGELFF. The CDR3 nucleotides are TGTGCCAGCAGCCAAGACAGGTCCGGGGAGCTGTTTTTT.

The rearrangement links TRBV1 to TRBJ2-7; whether TRBD2, the table's D call, matches the DNA was not checked. TRBV1 is designated a pseudogene. The CDR3 has 15 residues. In nucleotides, the CDR3 is TGCACCAGCAGGGGACTAGCGAAACTCTCCTACGAGCAGTACGTC. Protein: CTSRGLAKLSYEQYV.

This clone has only a few counts. The chain is built from TRBV21-1 and TRBJ2-7; the DNA was not compared with TRBD1, the D call given in the table. TRBV21-1 is designated a pseudogene. The CDR3 contains 14 residues. CDR3 DNA: TGTGCCAGCAGCAAAGTGGGGCGTTCCTACGAGCAGTACTTC. Translating it yields CASSKVGRSYEQYF.

The rearrangement links TRBV28 to TRBJ1-5, with D possibly TRBD1 on 6 matching bases. The CDR3 sequence is 14 residues long. Trimming shortened V by 6 bases and J by 5 bases, and 14 bases separated the two germline ends. Germline lookup yields CDR1 MDHEN and CDR2 SYDVKM. CDR3 sequence: CASRLNRADQPQHF. The CDR3 region has the DNA TGTGCCAGCAGACTTAACAGGGCCGATCAGCCCCAGCATTTT.

The chain combines TRBV7-3 with TRBJ1-1, with TRBD1 identical over 9 bases. CDR3 length equals 14 residues. V lost 5 bases and J lost 3; bases outside the gene matches: 4. Germline V CDR1 and CDR2: SGHTA, FQGTGA. The CDR3 DNA follows: TGTGCCAGCAGCCAAGACAGGGGGTACACTGAAGCTTTCTTT. This translates into CASSQDRGYTEAFF.

The chain uses TRBV2 and TRBJ1-1; tentatively, D is TRBD1 (5 bases). Trimming pared 6 bases from V and 0 bases from J, leaving 8 bases between. The CDR3 loop spans 13 amino acids. The germline gives CDR1 SNHLY, CDR2 FYNNEI. In nucleotides, the CDR3 is TGTGCCAGCAGCCAACAGGTGAACACTGAAGCTTTCTTT. Its translation is CASSQQVNTEAFF.

V and J are TRBV9 and TRBJ1-3; no clear D. The germline V gene encodes CDR1 SGDLS and CDR2 YYNGEE. CDR3 size: 12 residues. The V and J ends lost 2 bases and 4 bases respectively, with 4 bases between them. CDR3 sequence: CASSVSGNTIYF. The CDR3 nucleotides are TGTGCCAGCAGCGTTTCAGGAAACACCATATATTTT. The complete variable domain, with remaining parts taken from reference TRBV9 and TRBJ1-3, reads DSGVTQTPKHLITATGQRVTLRCSPRSGDLSVYWYQQSLDQGLQFLIQYYNGEERAKGNILERFSAQQFPDLHSELNLSSLELGDSALYFCASSVSGNTIYFGEGSWLTVV.

This clone is a singleton in its sample. This CDR3 reads CASSPWARENQPQHF. The CDR3 bases are TGTGCCAGCAGCCCCTGGGCCAGGGAAAATCAGCCCCAGCATTTT. V usage is TRBV5-6 and J usage is TRBJ1-5, with a weak D call TRBD1 (5 bases). The V and J ends lost 4 bases and 4 bases respectively, with 15 bases between them. Germline CDR1 is SGHDT and CDR2 is YYEEEE. The CDR3 has 15 amino acids.

The chain recombines TRBV6-5 with TRBJ2-3; tentatively, D is TRBD1 (6 bases). V lost 4 bases, J lost 5 bases, and 16 bases lay in between. The germline V gene has CDR1 MNHEY and CDR2 SVGAGI. CDR3 size: 15 residues. CDR3 protein: CASSSTGPRVDTQYF. Here the CDR3 DNA reads TGTGCCAGCAGTTCTACAGGGCCCCGCGTAGATACGCAGTATTTT.

The chain links TRBV5-1 to TRBJ2-3; tentative D call: TRBD1 (5 bases). The CDR3 consists of 15 residues. Trimming took off 2 bases at V and 4 bases at J, with 14 bases between the two ends. Germline-derived CDR1 and CDR2 are SGHRS and YFSETQ. The CDR3 region is CASSFGRARSDTQYF. The DNA of the CDR3 is TGCGCCAGCAGCTTCGGCAGGGCGAGGTCAGATACGCAGTATTTT.

The chain is built from TRBV7-2 and TRBJ1-5; 9 bases agree with TRBD1. The CDR3 length is 17 residues. Germline V lookup: CDR1 SGHTA, CDR2 FQGNSA. Trimming removed 1 base from V and 2 bases from J; junction bases left unmatched: 6. This CDR3 is CASSLEQGAGGNQPQHF. CDR3 DNA: TGTGCCAGCAGCTTAGAACAGGGGGCAGGGGGCAATCAGCCCCAGCATTTT.

A single count supports this clone. This CDR3 is also generated by other DNA sequences in the sample. This chain connects TRBV5-1 to TRBJ2-1; TRBD2 agrees at 13 bases. Germline CDR1 and CDR2: SGHRS and YFSETQ. V dropped 5 bases and J dropped 6; count of bases not matched to a gene: 5. The CDR3 is 15 residues long. CDR3 protein: CASSTGTSGVNEQFF. CDR3 in DNA: TGCGCCAGCAGTACCGGGACTAGCGGGGTCAATGAGCAGTTCTTC.

With respect to this clone: In the same sample, other DNA sequences code for this CDR3. The rearrangement links TRBV5-1 to TRBJ1-1, with D tentatively TRBD1 (6 bases). V lost 2 bases, J lost 1 base, and 9 bases lay in between. The CDR3 runs to 14 residues. The germline V gene has CDR1 SGHRS and CDR2 YFSETQ. The CDR3 sequence is CASSLQGGNTEAFF. The CDR3, as DNA: TGCGCCAGCAGCTTACAGGGTGGGAACACTGAAGCTTTCTTT.

The V call is TRBV5-6, the J call TRBJ2-2, with 8 bases lining up with TRBD2. The V gene end was trimmed by 4 bases and the J gene end by 6 bases; junction bases not matched to a gene: 5. The CDR3 consists of 14 residues. Germline lookup yields CDR1 SGHDT and CDR2 YYEEEE. Here the CDR3 reads CASSPGLAAGELFF. The CDR3 region has the DNA TGTGCCAGCAGCCCAGGACTAGCCGCCGGGGAGCTGTTTTTT.

V usage is TRBV11-2 and J usage is TRBJ2-1; possible D gene TRBD1, 6 bases. Germline V CDR1 and CDR2: SGHAT, FQNNGV. The CDR3 is 16 residues long. V lost 1 base to trimming and J lost 3 bases, with 13 bases between them. CDR3 in amino acids: CASSLVGGQNYNEQFF. The CDR3 DNA sequence: TGTGCCAGCAGCTTAGTTGGAGGACAGAACTACAATGAGCAGTTCTTC.

V gene TRBV2 combines with J gene TRBJ1-1; the match to TRBD1 covers 7 bases. The germline CDR1 and CDR2 sequences are SNHLY and FYNNEI. This CDR3 contains 13 residues. V lost 8 bases to trimming and J lost 2 bases; unmatched junction nucleotides: 5. The chain's CDR3 is CASGRQGNTEAFF. The CDR3 DNA is TGTGCCAGCGGTCGACAGGGAAACACTGAAGCTTTCTTT.

The table lists this clone with a count of one. The rearrangement links TRBV27 to TRBJ2-3; perhaps TRBD1 as D (6 bases). The V end was cut by 5 bases, the J end by 3 bases, with 12 bases between. The CDR3 consists of 14 residues. CDR1 MNHEY and CDR2 SMNVEV come from the germline V gene (reference sequence). CDR3 protein: CASSGGGWTDTQYF. In DNA form, the CDR3 reads TGTGCCAGCAGTGGGGGCGGGTGGACAGATACGCAGTATTTT.

This chain links TRBV9 with TRBJ1-2; 8 bases align to TRBD1. CDR1 is SGDLS and CDR2 is YYNGEE in the germline V gene. CDR3 length: 20 residues. The ends lost 2 bases at V and 2 bases at J; junction bases unmatched: 20. The CDR3 DNA reads as TGTGCCAGCAGCGTGAGTTCGGATTGGTCGGACAGGGCATCCAACTATGGCTACACCTTC. This codes for CASSVSSDWSDRASNYGYTF. The full variable domain, with the rest looked up from reference TRBV9 and TRBJ1-2, is DSGVTQTPKHLITATGQRVTLRCSPRSGDLSVYWYQQSLDQGLQFLIQYYNGEERAKGNILERFSAQQFPDLHSELNLSSLELGDSALYFCASSVSSDWSDRASNYGYTFGSGTRLTVV.

This chain links TRBV15 with TRBJ2-7; the match to TRBD2 covers 8 bases. The germline CDR1 and CDR2 sequences are LNHNV and YYDKDF (reference sequence). The CDR3 contains 17 residues. The ends lost 2 bases at V and 5 bases at J; junction bases unmatched: 14. This chain's CDR3 is CATSRTYGGAGADEQYF. The CDR3 DNA reads as TGTGCCACCAGCAGAACCTACGGAGGAGCGGGGGCGGACGAGCAGTACTTC.